The TCR beta chain under discussion was sequenced for a study of blood T cell repertoires in COVID-19. The overall study: The origin of the acute and convalescent COVID-19 samples was the United States, Italy and Spain. In each case, the material was cDNA or gDNA derived from T cells, B-cell-depleted T cells, or PBMCs.

How the authors handled the data: Reference gene primer amplification gave nucleated cell count estimates. Data came from immunoSEQ multiplex PCR; TCRdb stores just in-frame clones and leaves some out. Clone size and V and J calls were adopted from that table, with D and trimming inferred from the DNA. The table has more than 80,000 clones, around 80% seen once. This receptor was obtained from a woman aged 55-69 years with acute or convalescent COVID-19. The sequencing sample was made of peripheral blood.

The CDR3 is CASGDRGRRNEQFF. Here the CDR3 DNA reads TGTGCCAGTGGAGACAGGGGGCGCCGGAATGAGCAGTTCTTC. J is TRBJ2-1 and V is TRBV19; TRBD1 matches 10 bases. The germline CDR1 and CDR2 sequences are LNHDA and SQIVND (reference sequence). V gave up 8 bases and J gave up 7 bases; unmatched junction bases: 8. This CDR3 contains 14 residues.